The entry that follows covers one TCR beta chain sequence. This clone's antigen is unknown. Within one base of it there is no much larger clone, and no base qualities were kept. TCR beta CDR3 regions were sequenced from DNA using the immunoSEQ Assay. The authors' analysis ran thus. To compute T cell density, TCR beta template counts were normalized to usable DNA, which was estimated by amplifying housekeeping genes. Using the preseqR package, richness was estimated by extrapolating to 120,000 templates for tissue samples and 400,000 templates for PBMC samples. Clonality was defined by subtracting Pielou's evenness from one. To identify tissue-enriched TCRs, differential abundance testing was run on productive amino-acid clonotypes with a minimum total count of 5 and an alpha of 0.1. Repertoire overlap between compartments was quantified with the Jaccard Index and Morisita Overlap Index. TCR beta CDR3s were clustered by GLIPH together with public tetramer-defined viral CDR3s, and at least three viral sequences plus V-gene enrichment were required for viral motifs. TCRdb obtained this table from immuneACCESS and retained in-frame rearrangements with V and J assigned. These tables miss some clones; where compared with another copy, unresolved V genes account for less than half of the shortfall, and the remainder is unexplained. That table gives V, J and clone size, and the DNA gave D and trimming. The sample records tens of thousands of clones, 80% of which are singletons. Roughly 9% of the sample comes from the top ten.

A distance of 9 bases separates the germline ends of V and J, which lose 1 base and 3 bases respectively. CDR1 and CDR2 were assigned from the germline V gene (reference sequence) as LNHDA and SQIVND. Spanning cysteine to phenylalanine, the CDR3 consists of 14 amino acids. Of all the DNA, just the CDR3 is kept, 42 bases in frame from base 1. This entry is derived from a study of T cells in localized non-small cell lung cancer (dated by TCRdb to the early 2020s). For context, the study as a whole: T cell repertoires of about 230 early-stage NSCLC patients were analyzed, with tumors being compared against uninvolved tumor-adjacent lungs. The cohort comprised 200 to 300 treatment-naïve NSCLC patients with resected, localized lung tumors. A mean age of 66.3 years was recorded for the NSCLC patients, of whom under 150 were male and some 100 were female. Overall results and qualifications from the work: Because of the exploratory design, TCR variables were selected using unadjusted p-values without false-discovery rate correction. A median of approximately 57 of the top 100 tumor clones were detected in paired uninvolved adjacent lung, and 28 of these tumor clones were also found among the top 100 clones of the paired uninvolved adjacent lung. Because multi-region sequencing of the tumors was not done, intratumor heterogeneity could not be ruled out. Uninvolved tumor-adjacent lung showed the highest T cell clonality, higher than tumor, which suggests more focused antigenic responses in the uninvolved tumor-adjacent lung. Higher T cell density in blood was associated with longer overall survival, whereas higher clonality in adjacent lung was associated with shorter survival.

At diagnosis, tumor, uninvolved tumor-adjacent lung and peripheral blood were collected and then preserved as a mix of FFPE and fresh-frozen material. For TCR repertoire profiling, the blood samples were analyzed as peripheral blood mononuclear cells. The material was peripheral blood, obtained before any cancer treatment. The V gene is TRBV19 and the J gene is TRBJ2-5, with no D gene named confidently. The source is a female donor over 55 with stage I lung adenocarcinoma. The CDR3 is CASSIANGKETQYF. The DNA sequence follows: TGTGCCAGTAGTATAGCCAACGGCAAAGAGACCCAGTACTTC.